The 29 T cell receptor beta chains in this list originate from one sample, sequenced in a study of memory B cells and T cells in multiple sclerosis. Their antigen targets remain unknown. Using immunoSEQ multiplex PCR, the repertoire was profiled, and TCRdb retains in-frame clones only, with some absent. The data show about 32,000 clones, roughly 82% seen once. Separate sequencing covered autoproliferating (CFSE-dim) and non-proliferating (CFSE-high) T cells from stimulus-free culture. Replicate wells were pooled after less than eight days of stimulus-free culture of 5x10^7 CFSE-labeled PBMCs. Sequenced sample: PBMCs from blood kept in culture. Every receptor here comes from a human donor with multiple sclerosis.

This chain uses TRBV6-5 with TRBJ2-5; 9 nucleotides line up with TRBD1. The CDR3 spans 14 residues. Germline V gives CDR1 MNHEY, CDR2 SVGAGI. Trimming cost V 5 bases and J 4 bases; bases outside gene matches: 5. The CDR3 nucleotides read TGTGCCAGCAGTCTCGACAGGGGGGGAGAGACCCAGTACTTC. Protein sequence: CASSLDRGGETQYF.

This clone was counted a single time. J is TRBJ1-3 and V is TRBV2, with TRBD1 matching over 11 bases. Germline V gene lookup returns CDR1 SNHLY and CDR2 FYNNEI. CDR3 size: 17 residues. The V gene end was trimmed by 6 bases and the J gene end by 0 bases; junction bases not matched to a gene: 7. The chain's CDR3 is CASRDRGREISGNTIYF. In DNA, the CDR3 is TGTGCCAGCAGGGACAGGGGGCGCGAGATCTCTGGAAACACCATATATTTT.

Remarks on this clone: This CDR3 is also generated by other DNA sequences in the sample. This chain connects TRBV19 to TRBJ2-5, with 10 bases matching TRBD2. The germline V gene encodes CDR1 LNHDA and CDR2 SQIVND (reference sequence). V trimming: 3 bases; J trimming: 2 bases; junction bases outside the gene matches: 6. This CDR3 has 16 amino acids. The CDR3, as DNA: TGTGCCAGTAGTATGGGGCTAGCGGGGGCACAAGAGACCCAGTACTTC. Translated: CASSMGLAGAQETQYF.

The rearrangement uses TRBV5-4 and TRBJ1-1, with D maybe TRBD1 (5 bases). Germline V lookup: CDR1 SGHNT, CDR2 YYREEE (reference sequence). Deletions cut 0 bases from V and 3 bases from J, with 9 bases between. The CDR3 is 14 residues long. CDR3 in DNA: TGTGCCAGCAGCTTGGGAGGGGATCACACTGAAGCTTTCTTT. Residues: CASSLGGDHTEAFF.

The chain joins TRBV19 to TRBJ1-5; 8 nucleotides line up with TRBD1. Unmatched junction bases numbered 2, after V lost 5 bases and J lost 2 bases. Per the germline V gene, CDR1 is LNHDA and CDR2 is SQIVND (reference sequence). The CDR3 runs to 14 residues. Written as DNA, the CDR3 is TGTGCCAGTAGTCCACAGGGGGGCAATCAGCCCCAGCATTTT. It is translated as CASSPQGGNQPQHF.

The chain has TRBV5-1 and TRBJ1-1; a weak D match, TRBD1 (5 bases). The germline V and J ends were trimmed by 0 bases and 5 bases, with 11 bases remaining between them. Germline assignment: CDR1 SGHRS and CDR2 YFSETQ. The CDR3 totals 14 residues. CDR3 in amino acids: CASSLGGAWTEAFF. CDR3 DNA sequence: TGCGCCAGCAGCTTGGGTGGGGCGTGGACTGAAGCTTTCTTT.

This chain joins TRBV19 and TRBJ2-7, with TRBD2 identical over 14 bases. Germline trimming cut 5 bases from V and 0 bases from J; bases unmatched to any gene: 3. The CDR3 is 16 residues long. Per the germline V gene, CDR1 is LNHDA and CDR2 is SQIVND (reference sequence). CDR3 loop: CASSWGTSGSSYEQYF. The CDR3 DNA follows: TGTGCCAGTAGTTGGGGGACTAGCGGGAGCTCCTACGAGCAGTACTTC.

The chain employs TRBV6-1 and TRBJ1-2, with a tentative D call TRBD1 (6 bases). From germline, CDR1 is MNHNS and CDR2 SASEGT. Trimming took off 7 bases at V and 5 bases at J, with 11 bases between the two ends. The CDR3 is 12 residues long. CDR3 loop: CASTDSGYGYTF. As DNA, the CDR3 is TGTGCCAGCACGGACAGTGGATATGGCTACACCTTC.

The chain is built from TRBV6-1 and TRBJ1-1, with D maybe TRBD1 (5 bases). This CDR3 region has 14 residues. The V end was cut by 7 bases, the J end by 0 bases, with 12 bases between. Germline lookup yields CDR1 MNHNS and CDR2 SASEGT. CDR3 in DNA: TGTGCCAGCAAGAGGGACTTCCTGAACACTGAAGCTTTCTTT. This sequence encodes CASKRDFLNTEAFF.

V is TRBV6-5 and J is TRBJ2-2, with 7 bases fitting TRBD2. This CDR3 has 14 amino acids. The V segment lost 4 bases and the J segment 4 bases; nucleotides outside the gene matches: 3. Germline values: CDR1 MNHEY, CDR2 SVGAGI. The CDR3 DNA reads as TGTGCCAGCAGTTTCAGCGGGGCCACCGGGGAGCTGTTTTTT. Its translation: CASSFSGATGELFF.

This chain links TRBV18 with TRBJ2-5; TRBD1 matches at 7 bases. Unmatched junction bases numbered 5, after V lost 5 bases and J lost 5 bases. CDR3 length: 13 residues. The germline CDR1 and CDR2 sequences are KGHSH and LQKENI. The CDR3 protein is CASSGDRAETQYF. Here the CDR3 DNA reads TGTGCCAGCTCAGGCGACAGGGCCGAGACCCAGTACTTC.

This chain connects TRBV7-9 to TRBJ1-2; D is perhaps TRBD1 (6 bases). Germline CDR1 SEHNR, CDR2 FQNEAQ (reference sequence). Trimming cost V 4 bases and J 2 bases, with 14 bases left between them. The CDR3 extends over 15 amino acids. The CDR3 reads CASSYDGQGNYGYTF. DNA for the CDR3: TGTGCCAGCAGCTACGATGGGCAGGGGAACTATGGCTACACCTTC.

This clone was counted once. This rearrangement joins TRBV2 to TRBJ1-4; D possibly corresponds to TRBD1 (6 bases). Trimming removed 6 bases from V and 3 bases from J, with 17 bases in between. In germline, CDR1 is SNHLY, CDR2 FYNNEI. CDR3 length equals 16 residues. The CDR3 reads CASSATGFGANEKLFF. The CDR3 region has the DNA TGTGCCAGCAGCGCCACAGGGTTCGGAGCTAATGAAAAACTGTTTTTT.

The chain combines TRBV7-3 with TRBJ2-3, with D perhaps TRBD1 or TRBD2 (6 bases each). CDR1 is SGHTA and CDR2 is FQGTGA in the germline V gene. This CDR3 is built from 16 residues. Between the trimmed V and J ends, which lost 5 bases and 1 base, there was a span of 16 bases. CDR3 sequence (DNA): TGTGCCAGCAGCCCCGCTGGGGGCGGGGGCACAGATACGCAGTATTTT. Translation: CASSPAGGGGTDTQYF.

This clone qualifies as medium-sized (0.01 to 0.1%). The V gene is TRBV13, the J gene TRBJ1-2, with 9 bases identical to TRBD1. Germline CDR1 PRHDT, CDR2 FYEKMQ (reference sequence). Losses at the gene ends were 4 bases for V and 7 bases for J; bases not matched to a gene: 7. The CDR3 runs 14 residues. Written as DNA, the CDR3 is TGTGCCAGCAGCTCCGTGGGGACAGGGACTGGCTACACCTTC. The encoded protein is CASSSVGTGTGYTF.

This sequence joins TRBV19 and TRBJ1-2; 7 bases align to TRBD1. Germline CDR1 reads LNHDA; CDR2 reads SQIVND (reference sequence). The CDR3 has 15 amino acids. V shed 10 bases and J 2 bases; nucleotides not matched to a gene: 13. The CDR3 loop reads CATKESGQANYGYTF. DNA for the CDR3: TGTGCCACCAAGGAAAGTGGACAGGCGAACTATGGCTACACCTTC.

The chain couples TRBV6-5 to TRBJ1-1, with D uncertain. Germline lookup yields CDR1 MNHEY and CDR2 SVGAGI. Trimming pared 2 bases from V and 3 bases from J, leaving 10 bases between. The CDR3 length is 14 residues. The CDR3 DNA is TGTGCCAGCAGTTACGAATTCCGGGACACTGAAGCTTTCTTT. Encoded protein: CASSYEFRDTEAFF.

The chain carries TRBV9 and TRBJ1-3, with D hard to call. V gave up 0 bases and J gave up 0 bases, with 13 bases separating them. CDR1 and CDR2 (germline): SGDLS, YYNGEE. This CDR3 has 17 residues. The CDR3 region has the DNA TGTGCCAGCAGCGTAGGGGCACGTGAACCCTCTGGAAACACCATATATTTT. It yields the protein CASSVGAREPSGNTIYF.

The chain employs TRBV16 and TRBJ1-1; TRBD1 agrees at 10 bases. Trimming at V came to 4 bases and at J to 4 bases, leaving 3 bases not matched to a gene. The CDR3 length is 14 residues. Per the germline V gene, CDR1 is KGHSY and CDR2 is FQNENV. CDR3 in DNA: TGTGCCAGCAGCCTGACAGGGGGCGTCACTGAAGCTTTCTTT. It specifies CASSLTGGVTEAFF.

CDR3: CASSGAGTASYEQYF. The CDR3 nucleotides read TGTGCCAGCAGCGGAGCGGGAACAGCTTCCTACGAGCAGTACTTC. The V call is TRBV5-4, the J call TRBJ2-7; 7 bases are a match to TRBD2. Germline V gene data show CDR1 as SGHNT and CDR2 as YYREEE (reference sequence). The CDR3 is 15 amino acids. Trimming at V came to 4 bases and at J to 1 base, leaving 8 bases not matched to a gene.

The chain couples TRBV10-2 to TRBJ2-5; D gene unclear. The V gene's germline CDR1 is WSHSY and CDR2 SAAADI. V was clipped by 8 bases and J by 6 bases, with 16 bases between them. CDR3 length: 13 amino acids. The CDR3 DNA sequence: TGCGCCAGCTCAAATTTGGCGCAACAGACCCAGTACTTC. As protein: CASSNLAQQTQYF.

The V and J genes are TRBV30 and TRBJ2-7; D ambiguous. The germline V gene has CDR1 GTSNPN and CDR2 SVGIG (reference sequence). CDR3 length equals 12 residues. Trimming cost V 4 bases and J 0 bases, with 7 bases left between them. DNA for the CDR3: TGTGCCTGGACTCAGAGCTCCTACGAGCAGTACTTC. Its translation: CAWTQSSYEQYF.

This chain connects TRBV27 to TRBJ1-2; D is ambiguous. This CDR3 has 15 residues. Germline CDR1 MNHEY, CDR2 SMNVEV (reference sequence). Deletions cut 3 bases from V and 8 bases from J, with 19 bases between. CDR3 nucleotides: TGTGCCAGCAGTTTTCTCGGGAATGTCGCTAGGGGCTACACCTTC. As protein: CASSFLGNVARGYTF.

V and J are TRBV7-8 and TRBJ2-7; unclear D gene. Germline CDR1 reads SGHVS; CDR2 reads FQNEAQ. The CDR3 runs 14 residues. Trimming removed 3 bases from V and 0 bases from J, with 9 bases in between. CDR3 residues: CASSFGPASYEQYF. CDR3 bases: TGTGCCAGCAGCTTCGGTCCTGCCTCCTACGAGCAGTACTTC.

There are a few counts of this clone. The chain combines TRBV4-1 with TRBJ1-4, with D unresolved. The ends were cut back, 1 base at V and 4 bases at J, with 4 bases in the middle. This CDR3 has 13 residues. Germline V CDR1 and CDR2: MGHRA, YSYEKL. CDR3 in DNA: TGCGCCAGCAGCCAAGCCTATAATGAAAAACTGTTTTTT. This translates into CASSQAYNEKLFF.

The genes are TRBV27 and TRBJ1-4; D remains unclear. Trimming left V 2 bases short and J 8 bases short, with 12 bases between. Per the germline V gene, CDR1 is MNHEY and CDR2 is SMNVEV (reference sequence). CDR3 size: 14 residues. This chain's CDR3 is CASSLAGAREKLFF. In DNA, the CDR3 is TGTGCCAGCAGTTTAGCAGGAGCGAGAGAAAAACTGTTTTTT.

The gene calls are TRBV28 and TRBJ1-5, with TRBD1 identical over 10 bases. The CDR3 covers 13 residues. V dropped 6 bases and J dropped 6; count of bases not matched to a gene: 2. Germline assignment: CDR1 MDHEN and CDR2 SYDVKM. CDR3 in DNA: TGTGCCAGCAGAGGGACAGGGGTTCAGCCCCAGCATTTT. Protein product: CASRGTGVQPQHF.

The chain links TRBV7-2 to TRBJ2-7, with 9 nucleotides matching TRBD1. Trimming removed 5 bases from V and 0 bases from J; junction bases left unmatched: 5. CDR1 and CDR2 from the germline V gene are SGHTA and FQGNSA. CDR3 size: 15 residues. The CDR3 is CASSRTGDTSYEQYF. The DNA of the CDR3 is TGTGCCAGCAGCCGGACAGGGGACACCTCCTACGAGCAGTACTTC. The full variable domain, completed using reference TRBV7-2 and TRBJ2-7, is GAGVSQSPSNKVTEKGKDVELRCDPISGHTALYWYRQSLGQGLEFLIYFQGNSAPDKSGLPSDRFSAERTGGSVSTLTIQRTQQEDSAVYLCASSRTGDTSYEQYFGPGTRLTVT.

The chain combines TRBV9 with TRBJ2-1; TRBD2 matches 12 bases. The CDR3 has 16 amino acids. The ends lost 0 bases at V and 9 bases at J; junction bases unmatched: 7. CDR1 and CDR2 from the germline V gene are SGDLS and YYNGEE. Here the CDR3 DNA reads TGTGCCAGCAGCGTAGTGCTAGCGGGAGGGCCGGGTGAGCAGTTCTTC. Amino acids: CASSVVLAGGPGEQFF.